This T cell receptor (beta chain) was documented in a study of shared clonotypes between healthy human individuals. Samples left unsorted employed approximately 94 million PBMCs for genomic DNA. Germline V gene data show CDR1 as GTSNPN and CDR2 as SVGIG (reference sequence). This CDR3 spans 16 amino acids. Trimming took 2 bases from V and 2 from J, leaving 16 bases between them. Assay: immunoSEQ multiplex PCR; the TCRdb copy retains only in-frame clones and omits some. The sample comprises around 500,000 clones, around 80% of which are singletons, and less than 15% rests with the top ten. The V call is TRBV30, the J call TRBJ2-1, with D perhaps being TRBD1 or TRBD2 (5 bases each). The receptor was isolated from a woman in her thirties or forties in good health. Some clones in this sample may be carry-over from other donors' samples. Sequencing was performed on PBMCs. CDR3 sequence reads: CAWSRDRHMAYNEQFF. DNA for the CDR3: TGTGCCTGGAGTCGGGACCGCCATATGGCCTACAATGAGCAGTTCTTC.